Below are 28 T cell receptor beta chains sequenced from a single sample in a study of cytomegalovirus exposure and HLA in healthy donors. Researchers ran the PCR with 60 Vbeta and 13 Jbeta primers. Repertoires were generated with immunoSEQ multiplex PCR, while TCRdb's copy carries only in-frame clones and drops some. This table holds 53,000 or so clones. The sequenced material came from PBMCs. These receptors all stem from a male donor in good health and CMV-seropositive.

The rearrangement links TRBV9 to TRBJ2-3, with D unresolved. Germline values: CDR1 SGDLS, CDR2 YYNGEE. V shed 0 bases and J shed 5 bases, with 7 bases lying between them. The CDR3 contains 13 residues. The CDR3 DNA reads TGTGCCAGCAGCGTAGCTGCGGAAGATACGCAGTATTTT. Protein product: CASSVAAEDTQYF.

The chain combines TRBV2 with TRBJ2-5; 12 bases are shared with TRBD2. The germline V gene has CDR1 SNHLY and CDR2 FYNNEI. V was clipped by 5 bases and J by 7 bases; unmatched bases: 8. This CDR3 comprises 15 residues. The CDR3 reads CASSYGTSGPRTQYF. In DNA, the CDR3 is TGTGCCAGCAGTTACGGGACTAGCGGGCCACGGACCCAGTACTTC.

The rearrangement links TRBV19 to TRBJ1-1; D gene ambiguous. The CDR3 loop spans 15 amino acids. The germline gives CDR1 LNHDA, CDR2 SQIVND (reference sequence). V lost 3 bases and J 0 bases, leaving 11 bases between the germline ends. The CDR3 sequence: CASSIGVGMNTEAFF. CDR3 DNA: TGTGCCAGTAGTATCGGGGTGGGGATGAACACTGAAGCTTTCTTT.

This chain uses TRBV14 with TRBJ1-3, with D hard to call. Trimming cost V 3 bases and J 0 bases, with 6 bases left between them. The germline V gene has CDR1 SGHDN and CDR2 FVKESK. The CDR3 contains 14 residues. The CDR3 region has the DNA TGTGCCAGCAGCCAGGGCCGCTCTGGAAACACCATATATTTT. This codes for CASSQGRSGNTIYF.

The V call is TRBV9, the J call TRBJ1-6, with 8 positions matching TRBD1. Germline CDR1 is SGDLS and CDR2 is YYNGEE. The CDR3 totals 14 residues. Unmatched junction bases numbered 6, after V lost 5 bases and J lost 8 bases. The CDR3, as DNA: TGTGCCAGCAGTGCGAACAGGGGGGATTCACCCCTCCACTTT. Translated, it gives CASSANRGDSPLHF. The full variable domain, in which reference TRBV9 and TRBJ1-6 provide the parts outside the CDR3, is DSGVTQTPKHLITATGQRVTLRCSPRSGDLSVYWYQQSLDQGLQFLIQYYNGEERAKGNILERFSAQQFPDLHSELNLSSLELGDSALYFCASSANRGDSPLHFGNGTRLTVT.

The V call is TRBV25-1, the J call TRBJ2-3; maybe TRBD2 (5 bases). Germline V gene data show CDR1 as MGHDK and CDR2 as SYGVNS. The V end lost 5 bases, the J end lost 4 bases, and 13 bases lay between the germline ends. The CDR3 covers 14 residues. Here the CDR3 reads CASSPSGRADTQYF. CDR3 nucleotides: TGTGCCAGCAGTCCATCGGGGAGAGCAGATACGCAGTATTTT.

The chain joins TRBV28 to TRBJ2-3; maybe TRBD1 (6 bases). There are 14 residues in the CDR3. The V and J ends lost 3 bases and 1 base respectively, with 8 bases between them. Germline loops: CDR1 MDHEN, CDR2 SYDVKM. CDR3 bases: TGTGCCAGCAGTTTTAACAGGGGCACAGATACGCAGTATTTT. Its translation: CASSFNRGTDTQYF.

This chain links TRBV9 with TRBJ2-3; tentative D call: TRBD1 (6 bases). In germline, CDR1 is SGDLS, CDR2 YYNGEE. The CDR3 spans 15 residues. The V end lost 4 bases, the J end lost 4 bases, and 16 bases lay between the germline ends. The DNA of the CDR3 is TGTGCCAGCAGCCGGGACACAGGGTCCTCAGATACGCAGTATTTT. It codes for CASSRDTGSSDTQYF.

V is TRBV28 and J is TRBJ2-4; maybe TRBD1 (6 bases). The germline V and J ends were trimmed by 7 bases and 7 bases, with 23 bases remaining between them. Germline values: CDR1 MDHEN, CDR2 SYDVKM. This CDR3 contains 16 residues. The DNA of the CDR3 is TGTGCCAGCACGAAAACAGGGACGCGGCTTGGGAACATTCAGTACTTC. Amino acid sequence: CASTKTGTRLGNIQYF.

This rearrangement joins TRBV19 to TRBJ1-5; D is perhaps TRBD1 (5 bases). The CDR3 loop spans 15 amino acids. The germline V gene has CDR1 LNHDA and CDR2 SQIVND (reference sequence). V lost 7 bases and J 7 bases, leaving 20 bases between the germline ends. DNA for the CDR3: TGTGCCAGTACCCCCGGGGAGGGGAAGTACCAGCCCCAGCATTTT. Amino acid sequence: CASTPGEGKYQPQHF.

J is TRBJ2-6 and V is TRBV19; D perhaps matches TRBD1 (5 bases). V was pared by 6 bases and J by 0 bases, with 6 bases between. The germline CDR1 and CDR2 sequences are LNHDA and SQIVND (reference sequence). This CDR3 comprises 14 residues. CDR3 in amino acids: CASRTVSGANVLTF. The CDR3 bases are TGTGCCAGTAGGACAGTCTCTGGGGCCAACGTCCTGACTTTC.

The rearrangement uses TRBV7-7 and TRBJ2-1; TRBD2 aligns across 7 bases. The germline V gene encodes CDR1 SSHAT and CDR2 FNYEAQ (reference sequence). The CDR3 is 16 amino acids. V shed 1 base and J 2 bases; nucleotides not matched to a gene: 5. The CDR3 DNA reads TGTGCCAGCAGCTTAGGGGAGGGGAGAGCCTACAATGAGCAGTTCTTC. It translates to CASSLGEGRAYNEQFF.

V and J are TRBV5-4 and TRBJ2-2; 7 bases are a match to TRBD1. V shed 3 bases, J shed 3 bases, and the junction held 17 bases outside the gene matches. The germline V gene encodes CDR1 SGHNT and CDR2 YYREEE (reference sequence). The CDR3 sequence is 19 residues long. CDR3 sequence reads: CASSSRQGGEPGDTGELFF. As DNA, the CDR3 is TGTGCCAGCAGCTCGAGACAGGGTGGGGAACCTGGGGACACCGGGGAGCTGTTTTTT.

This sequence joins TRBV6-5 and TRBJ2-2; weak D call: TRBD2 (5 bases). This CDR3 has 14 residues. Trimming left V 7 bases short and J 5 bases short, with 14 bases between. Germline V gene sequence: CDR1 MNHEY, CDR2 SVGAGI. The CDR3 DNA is TGTGCCAGCATGGGAGCAGTGGGAACCGGGGAGCTGTTTTTT. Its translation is CASMGAVGTGELFF.

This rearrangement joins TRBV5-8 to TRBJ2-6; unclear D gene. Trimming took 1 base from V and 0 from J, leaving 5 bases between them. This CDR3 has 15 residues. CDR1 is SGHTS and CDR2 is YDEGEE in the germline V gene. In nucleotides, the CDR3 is TGTGCCAGCAGCTTGCGAGGCTCTGGGGCCAACGTCCTGACTTTC. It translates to CASSLRGSGANVLTF. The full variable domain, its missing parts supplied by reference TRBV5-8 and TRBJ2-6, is EAGVTQSPTHLIKTRGQQATLRCSPISGHTSVYWYQQALGLGLQFLLWYDEGEERNRGNFPPRFSGRQFPNYSSELNVNALELEDSALYLCASSLRGSGANVLTFGAGSRLTVL.

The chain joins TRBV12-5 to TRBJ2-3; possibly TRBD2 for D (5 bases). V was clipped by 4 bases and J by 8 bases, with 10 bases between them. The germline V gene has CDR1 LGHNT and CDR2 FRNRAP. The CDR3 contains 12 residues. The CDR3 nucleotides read TGTGCTAGTGGTTCAGACTACGCTACGCAGTATTTT. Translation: CASGSDYATQYF. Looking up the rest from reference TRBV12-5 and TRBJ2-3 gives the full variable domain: DARVTQTPRHKVTEMGQEVTMRCQPILGHNTVFWYRQTMMQGLELLAYFRNRAPLDDSGMPKDRFSAEMPDATLATLKIQPSEPRDSAVYFCASGSDYATQYFGPGTRLTVL.

Here the CDR3 DNA reads TGTGCCAGCTCCAAATCGGGACAGACCTACGAGCAGTACTTC. Residues: CASSKSGQTYEQYF. This rearrangement joins TRBV6-1 to TRBJ2-7, with 7 bases fitting TRBD1. Germline CDR1 MNHNS, CDR2 SASEGT. This CDR3 region has 14 residues. V trimming: 8 bases; J trimming: 2 bases; junction bases outside the gene matches: 9.

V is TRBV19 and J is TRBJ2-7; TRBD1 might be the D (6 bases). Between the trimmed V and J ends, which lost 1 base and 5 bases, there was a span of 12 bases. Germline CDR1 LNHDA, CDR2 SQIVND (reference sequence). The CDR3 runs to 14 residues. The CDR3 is CASSIGQGLDEQYF. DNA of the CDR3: TGTGCCAGTAGTATAGGGCAGGGGCTCGACGAGCAGTACTTC.

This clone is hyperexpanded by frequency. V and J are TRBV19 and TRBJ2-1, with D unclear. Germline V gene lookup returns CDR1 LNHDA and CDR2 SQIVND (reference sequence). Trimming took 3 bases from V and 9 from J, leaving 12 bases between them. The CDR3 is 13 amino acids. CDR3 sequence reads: CASSMGQPGEQFF. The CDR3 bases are TGTGCCAGTAGTATGGGCCAGCCTGGTGAGCAGTTCTTC.

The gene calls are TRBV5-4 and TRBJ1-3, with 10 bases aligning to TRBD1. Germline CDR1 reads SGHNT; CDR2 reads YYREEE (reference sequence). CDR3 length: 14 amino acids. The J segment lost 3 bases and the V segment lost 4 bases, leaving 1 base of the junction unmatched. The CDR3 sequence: CASSRDRGGNTIYF. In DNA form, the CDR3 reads TGTGCCAGCAGCCGGGACAGGGGTGGAAACACCATATATTTT.

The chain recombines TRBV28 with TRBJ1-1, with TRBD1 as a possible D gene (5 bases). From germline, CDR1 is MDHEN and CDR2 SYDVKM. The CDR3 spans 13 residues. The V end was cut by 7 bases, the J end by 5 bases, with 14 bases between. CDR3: CASTWGERTEAFF. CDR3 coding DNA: TGTGCCAGCACCTGGGGGGAGAGGACTGAAGCTTTCTTT.

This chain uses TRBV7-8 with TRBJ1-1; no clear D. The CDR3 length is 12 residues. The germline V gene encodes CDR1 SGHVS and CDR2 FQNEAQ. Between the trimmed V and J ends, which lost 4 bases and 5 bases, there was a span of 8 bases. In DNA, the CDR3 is TGTGCCAGCAGCTATACGAGGACTGAAGCTTTCTTT. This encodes CASSYTRTEAFF.

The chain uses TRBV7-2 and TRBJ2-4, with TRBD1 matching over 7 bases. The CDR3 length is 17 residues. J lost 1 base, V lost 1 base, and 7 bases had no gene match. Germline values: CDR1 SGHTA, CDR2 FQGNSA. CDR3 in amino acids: CASSLEATGTAKNIQYF. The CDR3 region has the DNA TGTGCCAGCAGCTTAGAAGCGACAGGGACGGCCAAAAACATTCAGTACTTC.

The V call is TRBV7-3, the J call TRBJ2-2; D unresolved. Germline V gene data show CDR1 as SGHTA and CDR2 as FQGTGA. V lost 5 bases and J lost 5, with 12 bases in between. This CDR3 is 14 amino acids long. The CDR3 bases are TGTGCCAGCAGCGTTAACGGAGTTACCGGGGAGCTGTTTTTT. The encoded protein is CASSVNGVTGELFF.

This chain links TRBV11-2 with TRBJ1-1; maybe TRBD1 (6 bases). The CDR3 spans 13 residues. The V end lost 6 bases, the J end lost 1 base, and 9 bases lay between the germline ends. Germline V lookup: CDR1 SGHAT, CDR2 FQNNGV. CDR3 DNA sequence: TGTGCCAGCAGTCAGACAGGGAACACTGAAGCTTTCTTT. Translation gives CASSQTGNTEAFF.

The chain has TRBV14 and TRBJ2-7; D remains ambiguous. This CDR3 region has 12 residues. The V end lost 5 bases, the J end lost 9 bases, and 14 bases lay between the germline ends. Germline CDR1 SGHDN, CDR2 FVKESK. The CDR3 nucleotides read TGTGCCAGCAGCTCGACACAGACCCGGCAGTACTTC. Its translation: CASSSTQTRQYF.

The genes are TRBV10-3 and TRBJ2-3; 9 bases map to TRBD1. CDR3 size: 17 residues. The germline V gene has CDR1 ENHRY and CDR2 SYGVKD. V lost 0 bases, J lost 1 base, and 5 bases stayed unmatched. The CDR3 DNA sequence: TGTGCCATCAGTGAGTCTAGACAGGGGGTGGGCACAGATACGCAGTATTTT. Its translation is CAISESRQGVGTDTQYF.

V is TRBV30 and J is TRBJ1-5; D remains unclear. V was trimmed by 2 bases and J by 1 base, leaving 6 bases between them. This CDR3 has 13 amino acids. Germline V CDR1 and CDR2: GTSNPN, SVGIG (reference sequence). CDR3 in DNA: TGTGCCTGGAGTTTGCAGAGCAATCAGCCCCAGCATTTT. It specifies CAWSLQSNQPQHF.